A selection of T cell receptor beta chains follows, all from one sample in a study of naive CD8 T cells in extremely preterm neonates. TCRdb's table, derived via immunoSEQ multiplex PCR, lists solely in-frame clones and lacks some. The repertoire consists of around 23,000 clones, with about 87% occurring once and the leading ten covering 0.8% to 0.95%. Specimen: naive CD8+ T cells from cord blood. These receptors all come from a boy who was born preterm. Both conserved end residues are part of each CDR3. A D gene is named only where the DNA matches it firmly. Only some rows state a clone size, as once, few, many or a class for expanded clones.

>TRBV27|NA|TRBJ1-5|NA
TGTGCCAGCAGGGTCGGTAGCAATCAGCCCCAGCATTTT
CASRVGSNQPQHF
>TRBV27|NA|TRBJ2-5|NA
TGTGCCAGCAGTTTCTCCAGGGAAGAGACCCAGTACTTC
CASSFSREETQYF
>TRBV12-5|NA|TRBJ2-1|TRBD2
TGTGCTAGTGGTTTGGGACTAGCGGGCTCCTACAATGAGCAGTTCTTC
CASGLGLAGSYNEQFF
>TRBV9|NA|TRBJ2-1|NA
TGTGCCAGCAGCGGGGGCTCCTACAATGAGCAGTTCTTC
CASSGGSYNEQFF
>TRBV9|NA|TRBJ2-7|TRBD1
TGTGCCAGCAGCTACCGGGACAGGGCTTACGAGCAGTACTTC
CASSYRDRAYEQYF
>TRBV5-1|NA|TRBJ1-1|NA
TGCGCCAGCAGCTACAGGAACACTGAAGCTTTCTTT
CASSYRNTEAFF
>TRBV9|NA|TRBJ2-5|TRBD1
TGTGCCAGCAGCGGGACAGGGGGAGAGACCCAGTACTTC
CASSGTGGETQYF
>TRBV2|NA|TRBJ1-6|NA
TGTGCCAGCAGTGATTCACCCCTCCACTTT
CASSDSPLHF
>TRBV19|once|TRBJ1-3|NA
TGTGCCAGTAGTTACACTGGAAACACCATATATTTT
CASSYTGNTIYF
>TRBV2|NA|TRBJ1-6|NA
TGTGCCAGCAGTGACAATTCACCCCTCCACTTT
CASSDNSPLHF
>TRBV10-3|NA|TRBJ2-7|TRBD1
TGTGCCATCAGTGAGTCCGGGACAGGGGTTTACGAGCAGTACTTC
CAISESGTGVYEQYF
>TRBV4-3|NA|TRBJ1-2|TRBD1
TGCGCCAGCAGCCAAGACCGACAGGGGTGGTACTATGGCTACACCTTC
CASSQDRQGWYYGYTF
>TRBV4-1|NA|TRBJ1-2|NA
TGCGCCAGCAGCCATCCCGGGGGCTCCTATGGCTACACCTTC
CASSHPGGSYGYTF
>TRBV6-6|NA|TRBJ1-2|NA
TGTGCCAGCTCGGACAGTAACTATGGCTACACCTTC
CASSDSNYGYTF
>TRBV5-6|NA|TRBJ2-3|TRBD1
TGTGCCAGCAGCTTGGGGACAGGGGCAGATACGCAGTATTTT
CASSLGTGADTQYF
>TRBV9|NA|TRBJ2-2|TRBD2
TGTGCCAGCAGCGTAGCGGGGGGGAACACCGGGGAGCTGTTTTTT
CASSVAGGNTGELFF
>TRBV5-3|NA|TRBJ1-2|NA
TGTGCCAGAAGCTTGCACTATGGCTACACCTTC
CARSLHYGYTF
>TRBV11-2|NA|TRBJ2-1|NA
TGTGCCAGCCAGGGCAACTACAATGAGCAGTTCTTC
CASQGNYNEQFF
>TRBV4-2|NA|TRBJ2-1|TRBD2
TGTGCCAGCAGCCAAGATTGGGGGGGGCAGTTCTTC
CASSQDWGGQFF
>TRBV6-5|NA|TRBJ2-1|TRBD2
TGTGCCAGCAGTTACTCGACTAGCGGGGGGGACAATGAGCAGTTCTTC
CASSYSTSGGDNEQFF
>TRBV4-1|NA|TRBJ2-7|NA
TGCGCCAGCAGCCAAGAGGGATCCTACGAGCAGTACTTC
CASSQEGSYEQYF
>TRBV20-1|NA|TRBJ1-2|NA
TGCAGTGCTAGGGACAACTATGGCTACACCTTC
CSARDNYGYTF
>TRBV25-1|NA|TRBJ2-3|NA
TGTGCCAGCAGTGAATACTTCACAGATACGCAGTATTTT
CASSEYFTDTQYF
>TRBV19|NA|TRBJ2-3|TRBD2
TGTGCCAGTAGTATAGTTAGCGGGGGGGATACGCAGTATTTT
CASSIVSGGDTQYF